Below are 28 T cell receptor beta chains sequenced from a single sample in a study of monozygotic twins with cystic fibrosis. TCRdb keeps only in-frame clones here, not all; method: immunoSEQ multiplex PCR. The sample lists 30,000 to 35,000 clones, around 96% occurring once. The sample taken for sequencing was blood. The receptors were sampled from a girl aged 2-10 years with cystic fibrosis.

The chain carries TRBV12-5 and TRBJ1-2; D perhaps matches TRBD1 (5 bases). Germline V lookup: CDR1 LGHNT, CDR2 FRNRAP. Trimming removed 7 bases from V and 8 bases from J, with 11 bases in between. The CDR3 sequence is 11 residues long. The CDR3 reads CASALSGGYTF. In nucleotides, the CDR3 is TGTGCTAGTGCACTTTCAGGGGGCTACACCTTC.

The V gene is TRBV5-4, the J gene TRBJ2-7; 9 bases match TRBD2. The CDR3 consists of 13 residues. Per germline, CDR1 SGHNT and CDR2 YYREEE (reference sequence). The ends lost 3 bases at V and 5 bases at J; junction bases unmatched: 3. CDR3 loop: CASSSGLADEQYF. Here the CDR3 DNA reads TGTGCCAGCAGCTCGGGACTAGCTGACGAGCAGTACTTC.

The V call is TRBV27, the J call TRBJ1-1; D is undetermined. This CDR3 has 14 residues. The germline V gene has CDR1 MNHEY and CDR2 SMNVEV (reference sequence). The ends were cut back, 6 bases at V and 4 bases at J, with 15 bases in the middle. CDR3 region: CASSDLGLITEAFF. DNA for the CDR3: TGTGCCAGCAGCGACCTCGGGTTGATCACTGAAGCTTTCTTT.

This clone was seen once. The gene calls are TRBV7-9 and TRBJ1-1; tentative D call: TRBD1 (5 bases). Looked up from germline, CDR1 is SEHNR and CDR2 is FQNEAQ (reference sequence). The CDR3 contains 16 residues. V shed 4 bases and J shed 1 base, with 16 bases lying between them. The DNA for the CDR3 is TGTGCCAGCAGCTCCCGCCCGACAGCAACGAACACTGAAGCTTTCTTT. Protein: CASSSRPTATNTEAFF.

CDR3 residues: CATSREEGDGYTF. CDR3 coding DNA: TGTGCCACCAGCAGAGAAGAGGGGGATGGCTACACCTTC. This rearrangement joins TRBV15 to TRBJ1-2, with a tentative D call TRBD1 (6 bases). The CDR3 covers 13 residues. The germline V gene encodes CDR1 LNHNV and CDR2 YYDKDF (reference sequence). V lost 0 bases to trimming and J lost 6 bases, with 8 bases between them.

The genes are TRBV5-1 and TRBJ2-7; D may be TRBD1 (5 bases). CDR1 is SGHRS, CDR2 YFSETQ, per germline. Trimming took 0 bases from V and 3 from J, leaving 19 bases between them. The CDR3 is made up of 17 amino acids. The CDR3 loop reads CASSLATGSPKDYEQYF. In DNA form, the CDR3 reads TGCGCCAGCAGCTTGGCCACAGGCTCCCCTAAAGACTACGAGCAGTACTTC.

V is TRBV4-2 and J is TRBJ2-2, with D perhaps TRBD2 (5 bases). CDR1 is LGHNA, CDR2 YNFKEQ, per germline. CDR3 length: 14 residues. V gave up 6 bases and J gave up 7 bases, with 15 bases separating them. The CDR3 loop reads CASSPENRGGELFF. The CDR3 DNA reads TGTGCCAGCAGTCCGGAGAATCGGGGCGGGGAGCTGTTTTTT.

This clone has more than one count but fewer than ten. The chain recombines TRBV6-1 with TRBJ2-7; D is ambiguous. Germline lookup yields CDR1 MNHNS and CDR2 SASEGT. The CDR3 is 13 residues long. V lost 0 bases to trimming and J lost 3 bases, with 6 bases between them. The CDR3 sequence: CASSEAPDYEQYF. As DNA, the CDR3 is TGTGCCAGCAGTGAAGCACCGGACTACGAGCAGTACTTC.

The chain joins TRBV18 to TRBJ2-5; D is unclear. There are 12 residues in the CDR3. V was trimmed by 6 bases and J by 5 bases, leaving 10 bases between them. Germline V gene lookup returns CDR1 KGHSH and CDR2 LQKENI. CDR3 bases: TGTGCCAGCTCCCCCTATGAGGAGACCCAGTACTTC. Amino acids: CASSPYEETQYF. Combining the CDR3 with reference TRBV18 and TRBJ2-5 gives the whole variable domain NAGVMQNPRHLVRRRGQEARLRCSPMKGHSHVYWYRQLPEEGLKFMVYLQKENIIDESGMPKERFSAEFPKEGPSILRIQQVVRGDSAAYFCASSPYEETQYFGPGTRLLVL.

V and J are TRBV5-4 and TRBJ1-1, with 7 bases lining up with TRBD1. After removal of 4 bases from V and 1 base from J, the junction contained 7 bases not matched to a gene. The CDR3 spans 15 residues. The germline V gene encodes CDR1 SGHNT and CDR2 YYREEE (reference sequence). CDR3 sequence reads: CASSRAGQRNTEAFF. The CDR3 DNA is TGTGCCAGCAGCCGTGCGGGACAGAGGAACACTGAAGCTTTCTTT. The variable domain in full, with the rest retrieved from reference TRBV5-4 and TRBJ1-1, is ETGVTQSPTHLIKTRGQQVTLRCSSQSGHNTVSWYQQALGQGPQFIFQYYREEENGRGNFPPRFSGLQFPNYSSELNVNALELDDSALYLCASSRAGQRNTEAFFGQGTRLTVV.

This clone was observed once. This chain uses TRBV15 with TRBJ2-1; D perhaps matches TRBD2 (6 bases). Germline CDR1 LNHNV, CDR2 YYDKDF (reference sequence). V dropped 1 base and J dropped 10 bases, with 14 bases sitting between them. The length of the CDR3 is 14 residues. The CDR3 region is CATSRVPSVREQFF. The CDR3 DNA reads as TGTGCCACCAGCAGAGTTCCTAGCGTAAGAGAGCAGTTCTTC.

The CDR3 reads CASSLGTDTQYF. CDR3 bases: TGTGCCAGCAGCCTCGGTACAGATACGCAGTATTTT. This rearrangement joins TRBV7-9 to TRBJ2-3, with no clear D. The CDR3 has 12 residues. The V gene lost 5 bases and the J gene lost 3 bases, with 6 bases spanning the gap. CDR1 and CDR2 (germline): SEHNR, FQNEAQ (reference sequence).

The V gene is TRBV5-4, the J gene TRBJ2-7; possibly TRBD2 for D (6 bases). Trimming stripped 1 base from V and 4 bases from J, with 15 bases between. Germline V gene lookup returns CDR1 SGHNT and CDR2 YYREEE (reference sequence). This CDR3 region has 15 residues. Written as DNA, the CDR3 is TGTGCCAGCAGCTTGAATCCGGGAGTGCGTTACGAGCAGTACTTC. Its translation is CASSLNPGVRYEQYF.

This clone was seen a few times. The chain links TRBV7-6 to TRBJ2-7; weak D call: TRBD2 (6 bases). The CDR3 covers 14 residues. CDR1 and CDR2 (germline): SGHVS, FNYEAQ. V was clipped by 4 bases and J by 4 bases, with 14 bases between them. The CDR3 spells CASSSSATLYEQYF. DNA for the CDR3: TGTGCCAGCAGCTCTAGCGCGACTCTATACGAGCAGTACTTC.

The V gene is TRBV30, the J gene TRBJ2-7, with TRBD1 as a possible D gene (7 bases). Germline values: CDR1 GTSNPN, CDR2 SVGIG (reference sequence). Trimming took off 2 bases at V and 1 base at J, with 18 bases between the two ends. CDR3 length: 16 residues. The CDR3 sequence is CAWSPRGTAESYEQYF. DNA of the CDR3: TGTGCCTGGAGTCCCCGCGGGACAGCGGAATCCTACGAGCAGTACTTC.

The rearrangement links TRBV7-9 to TRBJ2-2; no firm D call. The germline gives CDR1 SEHNR, CDR2 FQNEAQ (reference sequence). Trimming cost V 1 base and J 1 base, with 4 bases left between them. The CDR3 runs to 14 residues. As DNA, the CDR3 is TGTGCCAGCAGCTTAGGACGGAACACCGGGGAGCTGTTTTTT. This sequence encodes CASSLGRNTGELFF.

The chain combines TRBV9 with TRBJ2-1, with 13 bases identical to TRBD2. J gave up 5 bases and V 3 bases, and 5 bases lay outside the gene matches. CDR3 length: 16 amino acids. The germline V gene has CDR1 SGDLS and CDR2 YYNGEE. CDR3 loop: CASSAAGLAGNNEQFF. The CDR3 nucleotides read TGTGCCAGCAGCGCCGCGGGACTAGCGGGGAACAATGAGCAGTTCTTC.

V usage is TRBV5-6 and J usage is TRBJ2-7; D unclear. This CDR3 is built from 12 residues. Germline V CDR1 and CDR2: SGHDT, YYEEEE. V was shortened by 4 bases and J by 4 bases, with 9 bases between the two germline ends. CDR3 DNA sequence: TGTGCCAGCAGCCCTGGCATTTACGAGCAGTACTTC. Residues: CASSPGIYEQYF.

The rearrangement joins TRBV6-5 to TRBJ1-1, with 7 positions matching TRBD1. CDR1 is MNHEY and CDR2 is SVGAGI in the germline V gene. The CDR3 has 13 residues. V dropped 2 bases and J dropped 8; count of bases not matched to a gene: 5. This chain's CDR3 is CASSYKDREEAFF. CDR3 DNA sequence: TGTGCCAGCAGTTACAAAGACAGGGAAGAAGCTTTCTTT.

The CDR3 loop reads CASSLGVGGSGYYGYTF. The CDR3, as DNA: TGTGCCAGCAGCTTAGGAGTCGGGGGGTCGGGCTACTATGGCTACACCTTC. The rearrangement joins TRBV7-9 to TRBJ1-2; perhaps TRBD1 as D (5 bases). Germline V CDR1 and CDR2: SEHNR, FQNEAQ (reference sequence). The CDR3 is 17 residues long. Trimming shortened V by 1 base and J by 3 bases, and 18 bases separated the two germline ends.

V gene TRBV7-9 combines with J gene TRBJ1-2, with unresolved D. This CDR3 has 13 residues. Germline V gene sequence: CDR1 SEHNR, CDR2 FQNEAQ (reference sequence). V dropped 3 bases and J dropped 8 bases, with 13 bases sitting between them. The CDR3 sequence is CASSLLGLRGYTF. Written as DNA, the CDR3 is TGTGCCAGCAGCTTGCTTGGTTTGAGGGGCTACACCTTC.

The V gene is TRBV6-5, the J gene TRBJ1-2, with TRBD1 as a possible D gene (5 bases). This CDR3 is built from 13 residues. CDR1 is MNHEY, CDR2 SVGAGI, per germline. Deletions cut 6 bases from V and 2 bases from J, with 10 bases between. CDR3 nucleotides: TGTGCCAGCAGGCAGACAGTGAACTATGGCTACACCTTC. This gives the protein CASRQTVNYGYTF.

The V call is TRBV30, the J call TRBJ2-7; TRBD1 matches 7 bases. Germline CDR1 reads GTSNPN; CDR2 reads SVGIG (reference sequence). After removal of 4 bases from V and 6 bases from J, the junction contained 6 bases not matched to a gene. The CDR3 totals 12 residues. The CDR3 nucleotides are TGTGCCTGGACCGCCGGGACAGCCGAGCAGTACTTC. Translating gives CAWTAGTAEQYF.

This chain links TRBV7-9 with TRBJ1-1; D might be TRBD1 (6 bases). The germline V gene encodes CDR1 SEHNR and CDR2 FQNEAQ (reference sequence). V lost 6 bases, J lost 1 base, and 9 bases lay in between. The CDR3 is 13 residues long. CDR3 amino acids: CASRRTANTEAFF. The CDR3 DNA follows: TGTGCCAGCAGAAGGACAGCGAACACTGAAGCTTTCTTT.

The chain links TRBV19 to TRBJ1-2; D ambiguous. V dropped 1 base and J dropped 1 base, with 10 bases sitting between them. The CDR3 has 15 residues. Germline CDR1 and CDR2: LNHDA and SQIVND (reference sequence). CDR3 sequence: CASSIVDSRNYGYTF. In nucleotides, the CDR3 is TGTGCCAGTAGTATAGTGGATTCGCGTAACTATGGCTACACCTTC.

The J gene is TRBJ1-5, the V gene TRBV11-2; perhaps TRBD1 as D (6 bases). Germline CDR1 SGHAT, CDR2 FQNNGV. The CDR3 is 13 residues long. The V gene lost 1 base and the J gene lost 7 bases, with 8 bases spanning the gap. The CDR3 DNA reads TGTGCCAGCAGCTTAGTCCAGGGGCAGCCCCAGCATTTT. Protein sequence: CASSLVQGQPQHF.

The rearrangement links TRBV10-3 to TRBJ2-1; D call uncertain. With 6 bases removed from V and 7 bases from J, the gap between germline ends came to 10 bases. The V gene's germline CDR1 is ENHRY and CDR2 SYGVKD. This CDR3 region has 12 residues. DNA of the CDR3: TGTGCCATCAGCCCGACCCTAAATGAGCAGTTCTTC. Its translation is CAISPTLNEQFF.

V usage is TRBV14 and J usage is TRBJ1-2; 9 bases align to TRBD1. Germline lookup yields CDR1 SGHDN and CDR2 FVKESK. V was pared by 2 bases and J by 7 bases, with 2 bases of the junction left unmatched. The CDR3 loop spans 13 amino acids. CDR3 sequence (DNA): TGTGCCAGCAGCCAAACAGGGGGCTTTGGCTACACCTTC. This sequence encodes CASSQTGGFGYTF.